This T cell receptor (beta chain) was recorded in a study of T-cell reconstitution after alpha-beta-depleted transplantation in children. Germline values: CDR1 DFQATT, CDR2 SNEGSKA (reference sequence). V shed 4 bases and J 2 bases; nucleotides not matched to a gene: 9. The CDR3 is 17 residues long. The TCRbeta library incorporated unique molecular identifiers. Each CDR3 protein gets one entry after TCRdb re-called the PCR reads with MiXCR. This sample has approximately 110,000 distinct CDR3 sequences, with 20% to 25% found just once. Study conclusions and caveats: Surviving recipient T cells and intrathymic progenitors accounted for some patients' high TCRbeta diversity at day 60. Approximately two months post-transplant, alpha-beta T cells reportedly originated from several hundred expanded graft clones. The authors attributed T-cell counts and diversity one year after transplant mostly to newly produced T cells.

This clonotype was detected many times. The antigen remains unidentified. This receptor was taken from a male patient aged 2-10 years who had a stem cell transplant for chronic granulomatous disease, so the T cells may come from the graft donor. The genes are TRBV20-1 and TRBJ2-7; 15 nucleotides line up with TRBD2. The sequencing used PBMCs, mostly from graft donor cells, collected 180 days after TCRalphabeta/CD19-depleted stem cell transplant. CDR3 DNA: TGCAGTGCTACGGCCGCCGGGACTAGCGGGAGGCCCTACGAGCAGTACTTC. Residues: CSATAAGTSGRPYEQYF.